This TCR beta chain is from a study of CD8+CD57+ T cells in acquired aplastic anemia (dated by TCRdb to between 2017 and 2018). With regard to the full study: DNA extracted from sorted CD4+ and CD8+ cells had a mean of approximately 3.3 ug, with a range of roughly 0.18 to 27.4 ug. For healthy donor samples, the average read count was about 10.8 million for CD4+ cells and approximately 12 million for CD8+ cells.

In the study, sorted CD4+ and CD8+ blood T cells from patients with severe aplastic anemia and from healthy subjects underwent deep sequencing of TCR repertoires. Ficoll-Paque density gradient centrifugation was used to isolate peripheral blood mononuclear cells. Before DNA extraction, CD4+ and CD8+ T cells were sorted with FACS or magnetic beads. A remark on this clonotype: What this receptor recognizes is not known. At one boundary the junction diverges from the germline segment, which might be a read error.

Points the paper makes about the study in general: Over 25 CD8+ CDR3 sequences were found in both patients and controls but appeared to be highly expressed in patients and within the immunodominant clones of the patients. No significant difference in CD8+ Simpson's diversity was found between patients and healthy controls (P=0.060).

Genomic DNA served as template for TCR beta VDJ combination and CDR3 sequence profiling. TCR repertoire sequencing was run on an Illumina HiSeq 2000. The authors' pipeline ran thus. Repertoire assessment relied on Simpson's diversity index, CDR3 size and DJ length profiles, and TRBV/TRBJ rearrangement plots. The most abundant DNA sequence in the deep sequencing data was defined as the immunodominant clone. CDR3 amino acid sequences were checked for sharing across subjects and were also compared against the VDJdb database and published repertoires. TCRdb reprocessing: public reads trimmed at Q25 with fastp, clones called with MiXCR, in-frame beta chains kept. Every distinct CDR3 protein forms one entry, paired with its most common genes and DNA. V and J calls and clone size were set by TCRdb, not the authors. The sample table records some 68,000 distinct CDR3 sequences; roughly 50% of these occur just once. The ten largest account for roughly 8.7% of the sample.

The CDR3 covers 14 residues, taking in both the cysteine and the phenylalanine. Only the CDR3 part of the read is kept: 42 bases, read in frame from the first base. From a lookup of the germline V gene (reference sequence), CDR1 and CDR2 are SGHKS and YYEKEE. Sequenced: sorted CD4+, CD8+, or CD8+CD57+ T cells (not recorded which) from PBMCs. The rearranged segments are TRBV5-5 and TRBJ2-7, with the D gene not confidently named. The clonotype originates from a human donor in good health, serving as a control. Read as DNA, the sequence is TGTGCCAGCAGCTTGCACGGCAGCTCCTACGAGCGGTACTTC. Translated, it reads CASSLHGSSYERYF.